This T cell receptor beta chain was sequenced during a study of blood T cell repertoires in COVID-19 (dated by TCRdb to 2020 to 2022). A note on the overall study: Samples covering the acute and convalescent phases of COVID-19 were provided by collaborators in the United States, Italy and Spain. The dataset comprised deeply sampled blood TCRbeta repertoires from subjects exposed to, actively infected with, or recovered from COVID-19. A freely available public database, intended as a resource for researchers studying the immune response to SARS-CoV-2, is where the repertoires were released. The prospective study material was composed of cDNA or gDNA derived from T cells, B-cell-depleted T cells, or PBMCs. Sample metadata almost always included a de-identified subject ID, COVID-19 status, age in years and sex. Samples came from the ongoing ImmuneRACE study (first 160 participants) plus 1,254 subjects from 6 global collaborators. Where available, HLA class I and class II types were obtained from metadata supplied by the sample provider rather than from assay-based typing. The full study reports these points: Clinical and demographic metadata were provided uncurated, with the amount varying by source and participant.

Whole blood was collected in K2EDTA tubes by collaborating institutions according to the institutions' own protocols. For TCRbeta analysis, collaborators shipped samples as frozen whole blood, isolated PBMCs, or DNA extracted from either of those sample types. TCRbeta CDR3 regions were amplified from genomic DNA using the immunoSEQ Assay, a bias-controlled multiplex PCR. On the authors' methods: Within the assay, amplification of reference gene primers was used to estimate how many nucleated cells each sample contained. To quantify the absolute abundance of each unique TCRbeta CDR3 rearrangement, sequence reads were collapsed and filtered. For each sample, productive Simpson clonality was calculated by taking the square root of Simpson's diversity index across productive rearrangements. Drawn from immuneACCESS, this table holds only the in-frame rearrangements with V and J called that TCRdb kept. Clones are partly lost; checked studies trace under half to an unresolved V gene and leave the rest unexplained. V and J calls and clone size follow that table, whereas D and trimming were derived from the DNA. In all, the sample holds approximately 170,000 clones, and about 88% of those were seen once. The top ten clonotypes cover about a quarter of the sample.

The CDR3 covers 13 residues, taking in both the cysteine and the phenylalanine. The entry retains the CDR3 DNA only, 39 bases that are in frame from base 1. A distance of 7 bases separates the germline ends of V and J, which lose 7 bases and 0 bases respectively. The germline V gene (reference sequence) supplies CDR1 LNHDA and CDR2 SQIVND. Comments on this clone: The target of this receptor is not known. Base qualities were left out, and no much larger clone turns up one base away.

The chain links TRBV19 with TRBJ2-1, with TRBD1 as a weak D call on 5 bases. This sequence was found in a man between 60 and 75 years old with acute or convalescent COVID-19. Material: peripheral blood. The sequenced DNA is TGTGCCAGTACAGGGTTCTCCTACAATGAGCAGTTCTTC. It specifies CASTGFSYNEQFF.